The clone carrying this T cell receptor beta chain was seen many times. Its antigen is unidentified. The V gene's germline CDR1 is SGDLS and CDR2 YYNGEE. V trimming: 7 bases; J trimming: 2 bases; junction bases outside the gene matches: 2. The CDR3 has 13 residues. TCR cDNA molecules were tagged individually, and each one carried a unique molecular identifier. Using its own MiXCR run on the 5' RACE reads, TCRdb lists one record per CDR3 protein. The sample includes 4,000 to 5,000 distinct CDR3 sequences, 10% to 15% seen only once; the top ten take roughly 9.1%. This specimen belongs to a study of spatial heterogeneity in lung cancer. Study-level information: Matched bulk RNA-seq yielded a T cell transcriptional module score. Counts of TCR transcripts in tumor regions correlated strongly with that score. Findings and caveats of the study: How many expanded intratumoral alpha and beta TCRs were present tracked the tumor mutation count, which was a count of nonsynonymous mutations.

The time point here: sample taken at primary tumor resection. The donor group consisted of 55 to 85 patients who had untreated, early-stage non-small cell lung cancer. In each case, whole RNA from tumor, nontumor lung or frozen PBMC was sequenced unsorted. The TCR sequence derives from a female donor with early-stage non-small cell lung cancer. The source material was lung tumor tissue, sampled at surgery. This rearrangement joins TRBV9 to TRBJ2-7; 11 positions match TRBD1. This chain's CDR3 is CASSGQGAYEQYF. CDR3 nucleotides: TGTGCCAGCTCGGGACAGGGGGCCTACGAGCAGTACTTC.